The present TCR beta chain was sequenced within a study of chronic HIV infection and antiretroviral therapy. This clonotype was detected ten times or more. TCRdb independently ran MiXCR on the 5' RACE reads; one entry per CDR3 protein. The data show about 38,000 distinct CDR3 sequences, 7.5% to 9% seen once. Germline V CDR1 and CDR2: SGHRS, YFSETQ. V lost 4 bases, J lost 2 bases, and 9 bases stayed unmatched. CDR3 size: 15 residues. The V and J genes are TRBV5-1 and TRBJ2-7, with TRBD1 matching 7 bases. Specimen: peripheral blood. This TCR was sampled from an adult who had HIV and had not received antiretroviral therapy, or was an uninfected healthy control (not recorded which). The CDR3, as DNA: TGCGCCAGCAGCCTAGGGACAGAAGGGCCCTACGAGCAGTACTTC. It specifies CASSLGTEGPYEQYF.